Below are 24 T cell receptor beta chains sequenced from a single sample in a study of somatic mutations in cytotoxic T cells in rheumatoid arthritis. TCRdb keeps only in-frame clones here, not all; method: immunoSEQ multiplex PCR. The sample contains thousands of clones, 74% of which appear only once. Source material: CD8+ T cells sorted from blood. These receptors were taken from an adult with rheumatoid arthritis.

The chain uses TRBV7-9 and TRBJ2-7, with TRBD1 matching 8 bases. CDR1 SEHNR and CDR2 FQNEAQ come from the germline V gene (reference sequence). V was pared by 5 bases and J by 3 bases, with 12 bases of the junction left unmatched. The CDR3 loop spans 16 amino acids. CDR3: CASSPSDRGYIYEQYF. In nucleotides, the CDR3 is TGTGCCAGCAGCCCCAGTGACAGGGGTTATATCTACGAGCAGTACTTC.

DNA of the CDR3: TGTGCCAGCAGTCGAGCGGGGGGTTATCAAGAGACCCAGTACTTC. Amino acids: CASSRAGGYQETQYF. This chain joins TRBV7-9 and TRBJ2-5; 9 bases are shared with TRBD2. The germline V gene has CDR1 SEHNR and CDR2 FQNEAQ (reference sequence). V was clipped by 6 bases and J by 2 bases; unmatched bases: 7. The CDR3 runs to 15 residues.

The chain recombines TRBV9 with TRBJ2-5, with D possibly matching TRBD1 (5 bases). Germline V CDR1 and CDR2: SGDLS, YYNGEE. This CDR3 has 14 amino acids. Trimming shortened V by 3 bases and J by 3 bases, and 12 bases separated the two germline ends. This chain's CDR3 is CASSGSGLEETQYF. DNA of the CDR3: TGTGCCAGCAGCGGGTCAGGGTTGGAAGAGACCCAGTACTTC.

V is TRBV6-1 and J is TRBJ2-7, with D unresolved. The length of the CDR3 is 11 residues. The germline V gene has CDR1 MNHNS and CDR2 SASEGT. The ends were cut back, 8 bases at V and 3 bases at J, with 8 bases in the middle. CDR3 residues: CASERGYEQYF. The CDR3 nucleotides are TGTGCCAGCGAGCGCGGCTACGAGCAGTACTTC.

The chain combines TRBV28 with TRBJ1-4; perhaps TRBD1 as D (5 bases). Per germline, CDR1 MDHEN and CDR2 SYDVKM. The V end was cut by 7 bases, the J end by 2 bases, with 11 bases between. CDR3 length: 14 residues. In nucleotides, the CDR3 is TGTGCCAGCAATTTCGGGGGGACTAATGAAAAACTGTTTTTT. Translation: CASNFGGTNEKLFF. Filled out from reference TRBV28 and TRBJ1-4, the complete variable domain reads DVKVTQSSRYLVKRTGEKVFLECVQDMDHENMFWYRQDPGLGLRLIYFSYDVKMKEKGDIPEGYSVSREKKERFSLILESASTNQTSMYLCASNFGGTNEKLFFGSGTQLSVL.

The rearrangement uses TRBV18 and TRBJ2-3; 13 nucleotides line up with TRBD2. Germline V CDR1 and CDR2: KGHSH, LQKENI. J gave up 1 base and V 8 bases, and 9 bases lay outside the gene matches. This CDR3 is built from 17 residues. CDR3 nucleotide sequence: TGTGCCAGCCTTGCGGGGGGACTAGCGGGGCGCACAGATACGCAGTATTTT. It codes for CASLAGGLAGRTDTQYF.

This chain joins TRBV29-1 and TRBJ2-1, with 9 positions matching TRBD1. V gave up 4 bases and J gave up 5 bases; unmatched junction bases: 3. The CDR3 totals 13 residues. Germline CDR1 is SQVTM and CDR2 is ANQGSEA. In DNA, the CDR3 is TGCAGCGTTGGGACAGGGGACCACAATGAGCAGTTCTTC. Its translation is CSVGTGDHNEQFF.

The table lists this clone with a few counts. The CDR3 protein is CASSRTAQAYNEQFF. The CDR3 nucleotides read TGTGCCAGCAGCCGGACAGCCCAGGCCTACAATGAGCAGTTCTTC. The chain carries TRBV7-6 and TRBJ2-1, with D perhaps TRBD1 (6 bases). The CDR3 length is 15 residues. CDR1 and CDR2 from the germline V gene are SGHVS and FNYEAQ. V was cut by 5 bases and J by 2 bases, with 13 bases left in between.

This chain connects TRBV7-9 to TRBJ2-5, with D tentatively TRBD1 (6 bases). The V end was cut by 1 base, the J end by 5 bases, with 14 bases between. From germline, CDR1 is SEHNR and CDR2 FQNEAQ (reference sequence). The CDR3 has 15 amino acids. The CDR3 region is CASSLVQGVMETQYF. The CDR3 DNA follows: TGTGCCAGCAGCTTAGTACAGGGAGTAATGGAGACCCAGTACTTC.

The gene calls are TRBV4-1 and TRBJ1-6, with 8 bases fitting TRBD1. V lost 7 bases and J lost 4; bases outside the gene matches: 6. The CDR3 totals 15 residues. Germline CDR1 and CDR2: MGHRA and YSYEKL. In nucleotides, the CDR3 is TGCGCCAGCAACGACAGGGGAGGGTATAATTCACCCCTCCACTTT. Protein product: CASNDRGGYNSPLHF.

V is TRBV29-1 and J is TRBJ2-1, with 8 bases that match TRBD2. From germline, CDR1 is SQVTM and CDR2 ANQGSEA. This CDR3 has 18 residues. V dropped 4 bases and J dropped 5; count of bases not matched to a gene: 19. CDR3 amino acids: CSVAGFSGRAFKDNEQFF. In DNA form, the CDR3 reads TGCAGCGTTGCGGGTTTCAGCGGGAGAGCATTTAAGGACAATGAGCAGTTCTTC.

This chain connects TRBV10-3 to TRBJ1-5; 11 positions match TRBD1. Trimming removed 8 bases from V and 1 base from J; junction bases left unmatched: 4. The germline gives CDR1 ENHRY, CDR2 SYGVKD. This CDR3 spans 15 amino acids. Here the CDR3 DNA reads TGTGCCATCGGACAGGGGGCGGGGAGCAATCAGCCCCAGCATTTT. Translated: CAIGQGAGSNQPQHF.

This chain links TRBV30 with TRBJ2-1; 7 nucleotides agree with TRBD2. The CDR3 consists of 13 residues. V was pared by 0 bases and J by 7 bases, with 3 bases of the junction left unmatched. From germline, CDR1 is GTSNPN and CDR2 SVGIG (reference sequence). The CDR3 DNA is TGTGCCTGGAGTGTCTGGGGGGGGAATGAGCAGTTCTTC. Its protein product is CAWSVWGGNEQFF.

The rearrangement joins TRBV4-1 to TRBJ1-4; tentatively, D is TRBD1 (5 bases). CDR3 length equals 17 residues. The germline V gene has CDR1 MGHRA and CDR2 YSYEKL. Trimming left V 1 base short and J 0 bases short, with 12 bases between. CDR3 amino acids: CASSQVGGGSTNEKLFF. The DNA of the CDR3 is TGCGCCAGCAGCCAAGTGGGGGGAGGGTCAACTAATGAAAAACTGTTTTTT.

The chain uses TRBV19 and TRBJ2-7; 12 nucleotides agree with TRBD1. There are 13 residues in the CDR3. CDR1 is LNHDA and CDR2 is SQIVND in the germline V gene (reference sequence). Trimming cost V 5 bases and J 6 bases; bases outside gene matches: 2. The CDR3 is CASSWGQGAEQYF. The CDR3, as DNA: TGTGCCAGTAGTTGGGGACAGGGGGCCGAGCAGTACTTC.

This clone was seen a handful of times. The chain combines TRBV9 with TRBJ2-5, with D possibly being TRBD2 (6 bases). Trimming removed 6 bases from V and 2 bases from J, with 14 bases in between. Germline assignment: CDR1 SGDLS and CDR2 YYNGEE. This CDR3 region has 14 residues. The CDR3 DNA is TGTGCCAGCAATCCCCTGGGGGGACAAGAGACCCAGTACTTC. Protein sequence: CASNPLGGQETQYF.

This clone is medium-sized by share. The genes are TRBV6-1 and TRBJ2-3; TRBD1 is a possible D gene (6 bases). This CDR3 comprises 16 residues. Germline V gives CDR1 MNHNS, CDR2 SASEGT. V was clipped by 0 bases and J by 0 bases, with 10 bases between them. CDR3 sequence: CASSEAKGGSTDTQYF. The DNA for the CDR3 is TGTGCCAGCAGTGAAGCGAAAGGGGGTAGCACAGATACGCAGTATTTT.

This sequence joins TRBV21-1 and TRBJ2-2. TRBV21-1 is marked as a pseudogene. The CDR3 is made up of 15 amino acids. The CDR3 DNA sequence: TGTGCCAGCAGCAAAGTTAGGGTAAACACCGGGGAGCTGTTTTTT. Translating gives CASSKVRVNTGELFF.

This chain uses TRBV5-1 with TRBJ2-3, with 12 bases aligning to TRBD2. Germline V gives CDR1 SGHRS, CDR2 YFSETQ. With V trimmed by 2 bases and J by 0 bases, 4 bases remained unmatched. The CDR3 totals 17 residues. The CDR3 region is CASSFGLAGTSTDTQYF. The CDR3 coding sequence is TGCGCCAGCAGCTTTGGACTAGCGGGGACTAGCACAGATACGCAGTATTTT.

This clone was detected once. The chain uses TRBV4-2 and TRBJ2-5; 8 bases match TRBD2. CDR3 length: 15 amino acids. Germline CDR1 LGHNA, CDR2 YNFKEQ. V lost 0 bases, J lost 1 base, and 1 base stayed unmatched. In DNA form, the CDR3 reads TGTGCCAGCAGCCAAGATCGGGGGGGCCAAGAGACCCAGTACTTC. Translation: CASSQDRGGQETQYF.

The chain joins TRBV5-4 to TRBJ1-2; perhaps TRBD1 as D (6 bases). The germline V gene has CDR1 SGHNT and CDR2 YYREEE (reference sequence). The CDR3 extends over 13 amino acids. The V and J ends lost 3 bases and 4 bases respectively, with 10 bases between them. The DNA for the CDR3 is TGTGCCAGCAGCTACCAGGGGTTCTATGGCTACACCTTC. Its translation: CASSYQGFYGYTF.

The rearrangement links TRBV9 to TRBJ2-1; D is ambiguous. The germline V and J ends were trimmed by 1 base and 10 bases, with 12 bases remaining between them. CDR3 length: 13 amino acids. The germline V gene has CDR1 SGDLS and CDR2 YYNGEE. The CDR3 nucleotides are TGTGCCAGCAGCGTAACCCCACTTGACGAGCAGTTCTTC. Translating it yields CASSVTPLDEQFF.

J is TRBJ1-1 and V is TRBV27, with D possibly TRBD1 on 5 matching bases. There are 15 residues in the CDR3. V was shortened by 4 bases and J by 3 bases, with 15 bases between the two germline ends. Germline CDR1 MNHEY, CDR2 SMNVEV (reference sequence). CDR3 sequence (DNA): TGTGCCAGCAGTTCTCCAACAGGTGGGGACACTGAAGCTTTCTTT. Its translation: CASSSPTGGDTEAFF.

This chain joins TRBV5-6 and TRBJ2-1; no clear D. Germline V CDR1 and CDR2: SGHDT, YYEEEE. CDR3 length: 16 amino acids. The V end lost 4 bases, the J end lost 4 bases, and 18 bases lay between the germline ends. CDR3 bases: TGTGCCAGCAGCGTAGGAGCCCCCGCCCCTTACAATGAGCAGTTCTTC. Translation gives CASSVGAPAPYNEQFF.